The 10 T cell receptor beta chains below were found in one sample sequenced in a study of beta chain features in type 1 diabetes. The investigators reverse transcribed all of the isolated RNA, so they sequenced expressed TCRB transcripts. Clones were sequenced by immunoSEQ multiplex PCR, and TCRdb holds only the in-frame ones, with some missing. The table has roughly 170,000 clones, about 13% seen once. Sequencing input: central memory CD4+ T cells from blood. The receptors here all came from a woman aged 18-29 years in good health.

This clone was counted only a few times. This chain joins TRBV25-1 and TRBJ2-1, with 7 bases matching TRBD2. With 3 bases clipped from V and 2 bases from J, the junction kept 7 bases outside the gene matches. The germline V gene has CDR1 MGHDK and CDR2 SYGVNS. The CDR3 totals 16 residues. The CDR3 sequence: CASSDSIAGPYNEQFF. Here the CDR3 DNA reads TGTGCCAGCAGTGATAGTATAGCGGGCCCCTACAATGAGCAGTTCTTC.

The J gene is TRBJ2-2, the V gene TRBV7-3, with 8 bases fitting TRBD2. The germline V gene encodes CDR1 SGHTA and CDR2 FQGTGA. This CDR3 comprises 16 residues. The V gene end was trimmed by 10 bases and the J gene end by 0 bases; junction bases not matched to a gene: 10. The CDR3 DNA reads TGTGCCACCTTTCGGGGGGGGTTATCGAACACCGGGGAGCTGTTTTTT. Protein sequence: CATFRGGLSNTGELFF.

This clone was observed a single time. The chain has TRBV6-1 and TRBJ1-1, with D possibly matching TRBD1 (5 bases). Trimming removed 7 bases at V and 8 bases at J, with 17 bases between. CDR1 MNHNS and CDR2 SASEGT come from the germline V gene. The CDR3 has 13 amino acids. CDR3 sequence (DNA): TGTGCCAGCACGTACCGGGGGACTAGAGAAGCTTTCTTT. This sequence encodes CASTYRGTREAFF.

The rearrangement links TRBV30 to TRBJ1-3; 7 positions agree with TRBD1. CDR1 GTSNPN and CDR2 SVGIG come from the germline V gene (reference sequence). The CDR3 is made up of 17 amino acids. J lost 0 bases, V lost 5 bases, and 13 bases had no gene match. CDR3 nucleotides: TGTGCCTGGGTAAACAGACAGGGCCAAAGCTCTGGAAACACCATATATTTT. As protein: CAWVNRQGQSSGNTIYF.

J is TRBJ2-3 and V is TRBV7-2; D remains ambiguous. V lost 5 bases to trimming and J lost 3 bases, with 12 bases between them. Germline V gene lookup returns CDR1 SGHTA and CDR2 FQGNSA. The CDR3 runs to 14 residues. CDR3 DNA sequence: TGTGCCAGCAGCCCGACTCCCGCTACAGATACGCAGTATTTT. Its translation: CASSPTPATDTQYF.

This clone was detected a few times. V is TRBV21-1 and J is TRBJ2-6; TRBD1, as called in the table, went unchecked against the DNA. TRBV21-1 represents a pseudogene. CDR3 size: 18 residues. The CDR3 loop reads CASSKVGRGLAGANVLTF. DNA for the CDR3: TGTGCCAGCAGCAAAGTGGGCAGGGGGCTTGCTGGGGCCAACGTCCTGACTTTC.

This clone was counted a few times. This chain connects TRBV2 to TRBJ1-5; TRBD1 is a possible D gene (6 bases). The CDR3 length is 15 residues. In germline, CDR1 is SNHLY, CDR2 FYNNEI. Trimming left V 4 bases short and J 1 base short, with 11 bases between. DNA of the CDR3: TGTGCCAGCAGTGTCGACAGGTTAAGCAATCAGCCCCAGCATTTT. Translating gives CASSVDRLSNQPQHF. Combining the CDR3 with reference TRBV2 and TRBJ1-5 gives the whole variable domain EPEVTQTPSHQVTQMGQEVILRCVPISNHLYFYWYRQILGQKVEFLVSFYNNEISEKSEIFDDQFSVERPDGSNFTLKIRSTKLEDSAMYFCASSVDRLSNQPQHFGDGTRLSIL.

This clone was seen a few times. The chain employs TRBV2 and TRBJ2-7, with 7 positions matching TRBD2. The V segment lost 7 bases and the J segment 4 bases; nucleotides outside the gene matches: 7. The CDR3 runs 13 residues. The germline V gene encodes CDR1 SNHLY and CDR2 FYNNEI. CDR3 DNA: TGTGCCAGCAACGCGGGAGCGGCGTACGAGCAGTACTTC. Translation gives CASNAGAAYEQYF.

This clone was counted between two and nine times. The chain links TRBV30 to TRBJ2-2, with D possibly being TRBD2 (7 bases). Germline CDR1 and CDR2: GTSNPN and SVGIG (reference sequence). V was pared by 6 bases and J by 5 bases, with 19 bases between. The CDR3 extends over 15 amino acids. In DNA form, the CDR3 reads TGTGCCTGCCCTAACGGGGGCGGGGGTACCGGGGAGCTGTTTTTT. Translating it yields CACPNGGGGTGELFF.

This clone was seen a handful of times. The V call is TRBV18, the J call TRBJ1-1; 10 nucleotides match TRBD1. The germline V gene has CDR1 KGHSH and CDR2 LQKENI. V gave up 6 bases and J gave up 1 base; unmatched junction bases: 2. The CDR3 loop spans 14 amino acids. The CDR3 region has the DNA TGTGCCAGCTCCCGGGACAGGGGGAACACTGAAGCTTTCTTT. Translating gives CASSRDRGNTEAFF. Complete variable domain (other parts from reference TRBV18 and TRBJ1-1): NAGVMQNPRHLVRRRGQEARLRCSPMKGHSHVYWYRQLPEEGLKFMVYLQKENIIDESGMPKERFSAEFPKEGPSILRIQQVVRGDSAAYFCASSRDRGNTEAFFGQGTRLTVV.